This T cell receptor beta chain was captured by sequencing in a study of shared clonotypes between healthy human individuals. Investigators spread the genomic DNA of each subset evenly over several immunoSEQ plates. This table comes from immunoSEQ multiplex PCR, and its TCRdb copy is limited to in-frame clones, with some not included. Here the sample spans roughly 300,000 clones, about nine tenths being singletons. With regard to this clone: No antigen is known for it.

Study-wide results and limits: Only blood samples were collected, and tissue repertoires likely differ.

Germline-derived CDR1 and CDR2 are MGHRA and YSYEKL. V was shortened by 2 bases and J by 3 bases, with 10 bases between the two germline ends. This CDR3 spans 14 amino acids. This TCR was recovered from a man aged 18 to 30 in good health. The specimen was memory CD8+ T cells sorted from blood. Subset of the sample: CD45RO+ cells pooled with CCR7-negative TemRA cells. This rearrangement joins TRBV4-1 to TRBJ1-2; D unclear. CDR3 sequence (DNA): TGCGCCAGCAGCCAAAAAGGGTCCTACTATGGCTACACCTTC. Protein product: CASSQKGSYYGYTF.